The rows below give T cell receptor beta chains drawn from one sample of a study of identical twins. TCRdb re-derived calls from the 5' RACE reads in MiXCR, one entry per CDR3 protein. The sample lists around 490,000 distinct CDR3 sequences, roughly an eighth occurring once. The sample was also linked to a second study, of yellow fever vaccine responses in identical twins.

Material: CD4+ T cells sorted from blood. All receptors come from a woman aged 18-29 years in good health. Each CDR3 is given with its conserved first and last residue. Fields, in order: D gene, J gene, V gene, clone size, CDR3 protein, CDR3 DNA. A D gene is named only where the DNA matches it firmly. Clone size, where shown, is once, few, many, or a class for clones that have expanded.

d_gene: TRBD2; j_gene: TRBJ2-3; v_gene: TRBV18; abundance: NA; CDR3aa: CASSPGLARDTQYF; CDR3nt: TGTGCCAGCTCACCTGGACTAGCAAGAGATACGCAGTATTTT
d_gene: NA; j_gene: TRBJ2-5; v_gene: TRBV12-3/TRBV12-4; abundance: many; CDR3aa: CASSPGVSGETQYF; CDR3nt: TGTGCCAGCAGCCCCGGAGTATCGGGAGAGACCCAGTACTTC
d_gene: TRBD2; j_gene: TRBJ2-3; v_gene: TRBV27; abundance: NA; CDR3aa: CASRGSGRTTDTQYF; CDR3nt: TGTGCCAGCAGGGGTAGCGGGAGGACCACAGATACGCAGTATTTT
d_gene: NA; j_gene: TRBJ2-7; v_gene: TRBV29-1; abundance: few; CDR3aa: CSVADQGIAYYYEQYF; CDR3nt: TGCAGCGTTGCAGATCAGGGAATCGCATACTACTACGAGCAGTACTTC
d_gene: TRBD1; j_gene: TRBJ2-4; v_gene: TRBV15; abundance: few; CDR3aa: CATSSSGQGASQNIQYF; CDR3nt: TGTGCCACCAGCTCCTCGGGACAGGGGGCATCCCAAAACATTCAGTACTTC
d_gene: NA; j_gene: TRBJ2-6; v_gene: TRBV4-3; abundance: NA; CDR3aa: CASSQVISTASAGANVLTF; CDR3nt: TGCGCCAGCAGCCAAGTCATTTCGACCGCTTCTGCTGGGGCCAACGTCCTGACTTTC
d_gene: NA; j_gene: TRBJ2-4; v_gene: TRBV20-1; abundance: NA; CDR3aa: CSARIGGVAKNIQYF; CDR3nt: TGCAGTGCTAGAATAGGGGGGGTAGCCAAAAACATTCAGTACTTC
d_gene: NA; j_gene: TRBJ2-3; v_gene: TRBV20-1; abundance: few; CDR3aa: CSAPRPRAGDTQYF; CDR3nt: TGCAGTGCTCCCAGGCCGCGGGCAGGAGATACGCAGTATTTT
d_gene: TRBD1; j_gene: TRBJ1-1; v_gene: TRBV28; abundance: few; CDR3aa: CASSYTGQGSEAFF; CDR3nt: TGTGCCAGCAGTTATACTGGACAGGGGTCTGAAGCTTTCTTT
d_gene: TRBD1; j_gene: TRBJ2-1; v_gene: TRBV6-6; abundance: many; CDR3aa: CASSSGQHNEQFF; CDR3nt: TGTGCCAGCAGTTCGGGACAGCACAATGAGCAGTTCTTC
d_gene: NA; j_gene: TRBJ2-2; v_gene: TRBV6-2/TRBV6-3; abundance: few; CDR3aa: CASKSGELFF; CDR3nt: TGTGCCAGCAAATCCGGGGAGCTGTTTTTT
d_gene: NA; j_gene: TRBJ1-1; v_gene: TRBV29-1; abundance: many; CDR3aa: CSVTGNTEAFF; CDR3nt: TGCAGCGTTACAGGGAACACTGAAGCTTTCTTT
d_gene: NA; j_gene: TRBJ2-7; v_gene: TRBV20-1; abundance: many; CDR3aa: CSARDTYYEQYF; CDR3nt: TGCAGTGCTAGAGACACTTACTACGAGCAGTACTTC
d_gene: NA; j_gene: TRBJ1-1; v_gene: TRBV18; abundance: few; CDR3aa: CASSPLPDMNTEAFF; CDR3nt: TGTGCCAGCTCACCGCTCCCCGACATGAACACTGAAGCTTTCTTT
d_gene: NA; j_gene: TRBJ1-2; v_gene: TRBV7-2; abundance: NA; CDR3aa: CASSLGMFYGYTF; CDR3nt: TGTGCCAGCAGCTTAGGCATGTTTTATGGCTACACCTTC
d_gene: TRBD1; j_gene: TRBJ2-4; v_gene: TRBV18; abundance: NA; CDR3aa: CASSPGTAQNIQYF; CDR3nt: TGTGCCAGCTCACCCGGGACAGCACAAAACATTCAGTACTTC
d_gene: TRBD2; j_gene: TRBJ2-3; v_gene: TRBV12-3/TRBV12-4; abundance: few; CDR3aa: CASSQGLARNTQYF; CDR3nt: TGTGCCAGCAGTCAGGGACTAGCGAGAAATACGCAGTATTTT
d_gene: NA; j_gene: TRBJ2-5; v_gene: TRBV10-3; abundance: few; CDR3aa: CAISGSRGQETQYF; CDR3nt: TGTGCCATCAGTGGGAGTAGGGGGCAAGAGACCCAGTACTTC
d_gene: NA; j_gene: TRBJ2-1; v_gene: TRBV3-1; abundance: NA; CDR3aa: CASSQELGRQGLRTEQFF; CDR3nt: TGTGCCAGCAGCCAAGAGTTGGGTCGGCAGGGCCTTAGAACTGAGCAGTTCTTC
d_gene: TRBD2; j_gene: TRBJ2-3; v_gene: TRBV7-6; abundance: NA; CDR3aa: CASSSRAGGSTDTQYF; CDR3nt: TGTGCCAGCAGCAGCAGAGCGGGGGGCAGCACAGATACGCAGTATTTT
d_gene: TRBD1; j_gene: TRBJ2-7; v_gene: TRBV6-1; abundance: NA; CDR3aa: CASSMGMGQGNYEQYF; CDR3nt: TGTGCCAGCAGCATGGGGATGGGACAGGGGAACTACGAGCAGTACTTC
d_gene: NA; j_gene: TRBJ2-5; v_gene: TRBV27; abundance: many; CDR3aa: CASSEGLETQYF; CDR3nt: TGTGCCAGCAGCGAGGGGCTGGAGACCCAGTACTTC
d_gene: TRBD1; j_gene: TRBJ2-5; v_gene: TRBV4-2; abundance: NA; CDR3aa: CASSQVGAGGETQYF; CDR3nt: TGTGCCAGCAGCCAAGTCGGGGCAGGGGGAGAGACCCAGTACTTC
d_gene: NA; j_gene: TRBJ2-1; v_gene: TRBV10-3; abundance: few; CDR3aa: CAISDLATRSMNEQFF; CDR3nt: TGTGCCATCAGTGATCTTGCGACTAGATCGATGAATGAGCAGTTCTTC
d_gene: NA; j_gene: TRBJ1-1; v_gene: TRBV6-5; abundance: NA; CDR3aa: CASSGRGDEAFF; CDR3nt: TGTGCCAGCAGTGGACGAGGGGATGAAGCTTTCTTT
d_gene: NA; j_gene: TRBJ2-1; v_gene: TRBV5-6; abundance: many; CDR3aa: CASSLGRLSYNEQFF; CDR3nt: TGTGCCAGCAGCTTGGGACGGTTGTCCTACAATGAGCAGTTCTTC
d_gene: NA; j_gene: TRBJ2-7; v_gene: TRBV28; abundance: NA; CDR3aa: CASSGQPSYEQYF; CDR3nt: TGTGCCAGCAGTGGACAGCCCTCCTACGAGCAGTACTTC
d_gene: NA; j_gene: TRBJ1-5; v_gene: TRBV18; abundance: NA; CDR3aa: CASSPPQRGRSNQPQHF; CDR3nt: TGTGCCAGCTCACCACCTCAGCGGGGCAGGTCCAATCAGCCCCAGCATTTT
d_gene: NA; j_gene: TRBJ1-2; v_gene: TRBV2; abundance: few; CDR3aa: CASILGLVGGYTF; CDR3nt: NA
d_gene: NA; j_gene: TRBJ2-7; v_gene: TRBV20-1; abundance: many; CDR3aa: CSASLAANYEQYF; CDR3nt: TGCAGTGCTAGTCTTGCAGCGAACTACGAGCAGTACTTC
d_gene: NA; j_gene: TRBJ2-7; v_gene: TRBV3-1; abundance: few; CDR3aa: CASSQLGQTTSYEQYF; CDR3nt: TGTGCCAGCAGCCAATTGGGACAAACAACCTCCTACGAGCAGTACTTC
d_gene: NA; j_gene: TRBJ2-2; v_gene: TRBV14; abundance: few; CDR3aa: CASSFRQGGTGELFF; CDR3nt: TGTGCCAGCAGCTTCCGACAGGGAGGCACCGGGGAGCTGTTTTTT
d_gene: TRBD2; j_gene: TRBJ2-1; v_gene: TRBV6-2/TRBV6-3; abundance: few; CDR3aa: CASSSPPGTSGRPNEQFF; CDR3nt: TGTGCCAGCAGCTCACCTCCCGGGACTAGCGGGAGGCCCAATGAGCAGTTCTTC
d_gene: TRBD1; j_gene: TRBJ2-7; v_gene: TRBV12-3/TRBV12-4; abundance: few; CDR3aa: CASSRGQGREQYF; CDR3nt: TGTGCCAGCAGCCGCGGACAGGGACGCGAGCAGTACTTC
d_gene: NA; j_gene: TRBJ2-7; v_gene: TRBV7-2; abundance: NA; CDR3aa: CASSLALRASQYF; CDR3nt: TGTGCCAGCAGCTTAGCGCTCAGGGCTTCACAGTACTTC
d_gene: TRBD2; j_gene: TRBJ2-1; v_gene: TRBV10-3; abundance: many; CDR3aa: CAISGIGLAGDLYNEQFF; CDR3nt: TGTGCCATCAGTGGGATTGGACTAGCGGGAGATCTCTACAATGAGCAGTTCTTC
d_gene: NA; j_gene: TRBJ1-5; v_gene: TRBV19; abundance: few; CDR3aa: CASGTTSNQPQHF; CDR3nt: TGTGCCAGTGGTACCACAAGCAATCAGCCCCAGCATTTT
d_gene: TRBD2; j_gene: TRBJ2-1; v_gene: TRBV3-1; abundance: NA; CDR3aa: CASSQRPGGSSYNEQFF; CDR3nt: TGTGCCAGCAGCCAACGACCGGGGGGGAGCTCCTACAATGAGCAGTTCTTC
d_gene: TRBD1; j_gene: TRBJ1-1; v_gene: TRBV10-2; abundance: NA; CDR3aa: CASSGQGLEAFF; CDR3nt: TGCGCCAGCAGTGGACAGGGATTGGAAGCTTTCTTT
d_gene: TRBD1; j_gene: TRBJ1-1; v_gene: TRBV7-9; abundance: NA; CDR3aa: CASSSGQGVTEAFF; CDR3nt: TGTGCCAGCAGTTCGGGACAGGGGGTCACTGAAGCTTTCTTT
d_gene: TRBD1; j_gene: TRBJ1-1; v_gene: TRBV7-2; abundance: NA; CDR3aa: CASSLRQGGNTEAFF; CDR3nt: TGTGCCAGCAGCTTAAGACAGGGGGGAAACACTGAAGCTTTCTTT
d_gene: TRBD2; j_gene: TRBJ2-7; v_gene: TRBV12-3/TRBV12-4; abundance: NA; CDR3aa: CASVGRVGYEQYF; CDR3nt: TGTGCCAGCGTGGGGAGGGTGGGCTACGAGCAGTACTTC
d_gene: NA; j_gene: TRBJ2-3; v_gene: TRBV14; abundance: NA; CDR3aa: CASSQAAVLRTDTQYF; CDR3nt: TGTGCCAGCAGCCAGGCCGCGGTATTACGCACAGATACGCAGTATTTT